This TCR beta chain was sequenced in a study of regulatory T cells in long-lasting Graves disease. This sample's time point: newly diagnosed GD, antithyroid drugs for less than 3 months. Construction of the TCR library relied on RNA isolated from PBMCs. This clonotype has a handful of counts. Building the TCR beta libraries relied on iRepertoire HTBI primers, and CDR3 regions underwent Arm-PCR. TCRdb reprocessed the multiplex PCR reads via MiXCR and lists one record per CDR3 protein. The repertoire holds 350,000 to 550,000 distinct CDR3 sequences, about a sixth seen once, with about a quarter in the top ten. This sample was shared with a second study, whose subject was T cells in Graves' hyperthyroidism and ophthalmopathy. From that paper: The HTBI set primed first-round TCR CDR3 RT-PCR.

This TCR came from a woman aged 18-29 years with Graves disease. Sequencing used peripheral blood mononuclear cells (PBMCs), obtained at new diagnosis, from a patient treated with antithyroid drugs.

The CDR3 coding sequence is TGTGCCAGCAGTTTAGAGGCCGGGCTCCTTAACTATGGCTACACCTTC. This codes for CASSLEAGLLNYGYTF. This rearrangement joins TRBV12-3 or TRBV12-4 to TRBJ1-2; D unclear. This CDR3 is 16 amino acids long. Deletions cut 1 base from V and 1 base from J, with 13 bases between.